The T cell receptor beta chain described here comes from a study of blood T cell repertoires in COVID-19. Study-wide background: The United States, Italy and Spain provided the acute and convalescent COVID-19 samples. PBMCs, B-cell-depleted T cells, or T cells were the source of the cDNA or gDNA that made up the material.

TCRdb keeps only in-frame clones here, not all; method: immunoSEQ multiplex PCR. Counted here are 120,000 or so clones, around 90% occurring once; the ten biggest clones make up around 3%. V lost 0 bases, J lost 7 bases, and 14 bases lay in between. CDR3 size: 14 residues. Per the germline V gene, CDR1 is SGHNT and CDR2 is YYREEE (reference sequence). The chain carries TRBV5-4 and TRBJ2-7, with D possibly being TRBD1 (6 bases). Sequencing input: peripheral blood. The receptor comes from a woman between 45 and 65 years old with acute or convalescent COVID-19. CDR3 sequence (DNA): TGTGCCAGCAGCTTGGGTGGGACAAGACCGGAGCAGTACTTC. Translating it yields CASSLGGTRPEQYF.